The 6 T cell receptor beta chains given below trace back to one sample, sequenced in a study of blood T cell repertoires in COVID-19. Generated by immunoSEQ multiplex PCR, the TCRdb table keeps only in-frame clones and is missing some. The sample has around 190,000 clones, about nine tenths seen once; the top ten hold less than 1.5%. The sample comprised peripheral blood. The receptor source for this set is a man aged 30-40 years with acute or convalescent COVID-19.

J is TRBJ2-1 and V is TRBV7-3, with a weak D call TRBD2 (6 bases). The CDR3 is made up of 14 amino acids. V lost 4 bases, J lost 4 bases, and 11 bases lay in between. From germline, CDR1 is SGHTA and CDR2 FQGTGA. In nucleotides, the CDR3 is TGTGCCAGCAGCTCCCTGGGACTTTACAATGAGCAGTTCTTC. It yields the protein CASSSLGLYNEQFF.

The rearrangement links TRBV5-1 to TRBJ2-3; perhaps TRBD1 as D (6 bases). The CDR3 runs 16 residues. Trimming removed 4 bases from V and 3 bases from J, with 18 bases in between. Per the germline V gene, CDR1 is SGHRS and CDR2 is YFSETQ. This CDR3 is CASSRTGTTRTDTQYF. In nucleotides, the CDR3 is TGCGCCAGCAGCAGAACCGGGACAACGAGGACAGATACGCAGTATTTT.

The V and J genes are TRBV7-9 and TRBJ2-2; TRBD1 agrees at 8 bases. Germline CDR1 SEHNR, CDR2 FQNEAQ (reference sequence). The CDR3 extends over 16 amino acids. The V gene end was trimmed by 4 bases and the J gene end by 5 bases; junction bases not matched to a gene: 9. CDR3 DNA: TGTGCCAGCAGCTCCAAGTGGACAGGGTTGACCGGGGAGCTGTTTTTT. Translated, it gives CASSSKWTGLTGELFF.

V and J are TRBV28 and TRBJ1-2; D is unresolved. The V end lost 3 bases, the J end lost 8 bases, and 7 bases lay between the germline ends. This CDR3 has 11 residues. Germline V gene lookup returns CDR1 MDHEN and CDR2 SYDVKM. Here the CDR3 reads CASSLRMGYTF. As DNA, the CDR3 is TGTGCCAGCAGTTTGAGGATGGGCTACACCTTC.

The chain couples TRBV2 to TRBJ1-2; 8 bases map to TRBD1. V was clipped by 5 bases and J by 4 bases; unmatched bases: 12. Germline V CDR1 and CDR2: SNHLY, FYNNEI. This CDR3 is 16 amino acids long. CDR3 sequence reads: CASSSGSTGGGYGYTF. The CDR3 DNA reads as TGTGCCAGCAGTTCCGGGTCTACAGGGGGAGGCTATGGCTACACCTTC.

The chain links TRBV7-3 to TRBJ2-1; D may be TRBD2 (6 bases). The ends were cut back, 1 base at V and 7 bases at J, with 14 bases in the middle. The germline V gene encodes CDR1 SGHTA and CDR2 FQGTGA. The CDR3 consists of 15 residues. The CDR3: CASSLMASDGNEQFF. CDR3 sequence (DNA): TGTGCCAGCAGCTTAATGGCTAGCGACGGGAATGAGCAGTTCTTC.